The rows below give T cell receptor beta chains drawn from one sample of a study of T cells in Graves' hyperthyroidism and ophthalmopathy. Each CDR3 protein is one row after TCRdb ran MiXCR on the multiplex PCR reads. The sample carries under 800,000 distinct CDR3 sequences, about 15% recorded once. Sequencing input: blood. All receptors derive from a woman aged 18-29 years with Graves' hyperthyroidism. The CDR3 runs from the conserved cysteine through the conserved F or W. Fields, in order: clone size, D gene, V gene, J gene, CDR3 DNA, CDR3 protein. The D gene is left open where the match is weak. Clone size is not always given. Where it is, it says once, few, many or a class for expanded clones.

clone size: NA
D gene: TRBD2
V gene: TRBV4-2
J gene: TRBJ2-5
CDR3 DNA: TGTGCCGGCAGCCCCGGGACTAGTGTGGAGACCCAGTACTTC
CDR3 protein: CAGSPGTSVETQYF

clone size: many
D gene: NA
V gene: TRBV3-1
J gene: TRBJ1-6
CDR3 DNA: TGTGCCAGCAGCCAATCAACTCCCAGCGATTCACCCCTCCACTTT
CDR3 protein: CASSQSTPSDSPLHF

clone size: many
D gene: NA
V gene: TRBV7-3
J gene: TRBJ2-3
CDR3 DNA: TGTGCCAGCAGCCAAACCGGCCGCACAGATACGCAGTATTTT
CDR3 protein: CASSQTGRTDTQYF

clone size: many
D gene: NA
V gene: TRBV6-2/TRBV6-3
J gene: TRBJ2-3
CDR3 DNA: TGTGCCAGCAGTTACGACAGGAAGGAGACCCTGTATGGCTCAGATACGCAGTATTTT
CDR3 protein: CASSYDRKETLYGSDTQYF

clone size: NA
D gene: NA
V gene: TRBV9
J gene: TRBJ2-3
CDR3 DNA: TGTGCCAGCAGCGTAGGAAATTCAGGAGATACGCAGTATTTT
CDR3 protein: CASSVGNSGDTQYF

clone size: many
D gene: NA
V gene: TRBV6-1
J gene: TRBJ1-1
CDR3 DNA: TGTGCCAGCAGTCCTCGAGGGGAGTCGAACACTGAAGCTTTCTTT
CDR3 protein: CASSPRGESNTEAFF

clone size: many
D gene: NA
V gene: TRBV2
J gene: TRBJ2-5
CDR3 DNA: TGTGCCAGCAGGGTTGGGGGACGGTTTCAAGAGACCCAGTACTTC
CDR3 protein: CASRVGGRFQETQYF

clone size: many
D gene: NA
V gene: TRBV7-9
J gene: TRBJ1-1
CDR3 DNA: TGTGCCAGCAGCTTAGCGTCGGGGGGAGGGGAAGCTTTCTTT
CDR3 protein: CASSLASGGGEAFF

clone size: many
D gene: NA
V gene: TRBV20-1
J gene: TRBJ2-7
CDR3 DNA: TGCAGTGCTAGTAGGCAGGCGACGGACGAGCAGTACTTC
CDR3 protein: CSASRQATDEQYF

clone size: once
D gene: NA
V gene: TRBV6-1
J gene: TRBJ1-4
CDR3 DNA: TGTGCCAGCAGTGCCCCGAACAGCCTGAATGAAAAACTGTTTTTT
CDR3 protein: CASSAPNSLNEKLFF

clone size: NA
D gene: NA
V gene: TRBV6-2/TRBV6-3
J gene: TRBJ1-2
CDR3 DNA: TGTGCCAGCAGTGTCGCGGTCGAATATGGCTACACCTTC
CDR3 protein: CASSVAVEYGYTF

clone size: NA
D gene: TRBD1
V gene: TRBV2
J gene: TRBJ2-7
CDR3 DNA: TGTGCCAGCAGGAGGGGGCCCTTATCCTACGAGCAGTACTTC
CDR3 protein: CASRRGPLSYEQYF

clone size: many
D gene: TRBD2
V gene: TRBV27
J gene: TRBJ2-5
CDR3 DNA: TGTGCCAGCAGTTTCAGGACTAGCGGGAGGCCCCCTCAATTGGCCCAGTACTTC
CDR3 protein: CASSFRTSGRPPQLAQYF

clone size: many
D gene: NA
V gene: TRBV3-1
J gene: TRBJ2-3
CDR3 DNA: TGTGCCAGCAGCCCCTGGATAGGTGGGATCACAGATACGCAGTATTTT
CDR3 protein: CASSPWIGGITDTQYF

clone size: many
D gene: TRBD2
V gene: TRBV20-1
J gene: TRBJ2-1
CDR3 DNA: TGCAGTGCTAGAGATCTGGGGGGGATCTTATACAATGAGCAGTTCTTC
CDR3 protein: CSARDLGGILYNEQFF

clone size: NA
D gene: NA
V gene: TRBV4-1
J gene: TRBJ1-1
CDR3 DNA: TGCGCCAGCAGGAGCGCCACTGAAGCTTTCTTT
CDR3 protein: CASRSATEAFF

clone size: many
D gene: TRBD1
V gene: TRBV2
J gene: TRBJ2-7
CDR3 DNA: TGTGCCAGCAGGAGACAGGGGGTCTACGAGCAGTACTTC
CDR3 protein: CASRRQGVYEQYF

clone size: NA
D gene: TRBD2
V gene: TRBV2
J gene: TRBJ2-7
CDR3 DNA: TGTGCCAGCAGTCAATTTGGCGGGAGGCTCTACGAGCAGTACTTC
CDR3 protein: CASSQFGGRLYEQYF

clone size: many
D gene: TRBD1
V gene: TRBV5-8
J gene: TRBJ2-3
CDR3 DNA: TGTGCCAGCAGCCGTCAGGGGGTAGCAGATACGCAGTATTTT
CDR3 protein: CASSRQGVADTQYF

clone size: few
D gene: NA
V gene: TRBV2
J gene: TRBJ2-7
CDR3 DNA: TGTGCCAGCAGTGAGTCAGGGCTCGGCCACGAGCAGTACTTC
CDR3 protein: CASSESGLGHEQYF

clone size: many
D gene: NA
V gene: TRBV7-2
J gene: TRBJ2-3
CDR3 DNA: TGTGCCAGCAGCTTACCCTCGGCAGATACGCAGTATTTT
CDR3 protein: CASSLPSADTQYF

clone size: many
D gene: NA
V gene: TRBV20-1
J gene: TRBJ2-1
CDR3 DNA: TGCAGTGCTAGGACAGGCCATGAGCAGTTCTTC
CDR3 protein: CSARTGHEQFF

clone size: many
D gene: NA
V gene: TRBV28
J gene: TRBJ2-7
CDR3 DNA: TGTGCCAGCAGTTCCGGGACGGCAAACCGGGAGCAGTACTTC
CDR3 protein: CASSSGTANREQYF

clone size: many
D gene: TRBD2
V gene: TRBV5-1
J gene: TRBJ2-1
CDR3 DNA: TGCGCCAGCAGCGCCTCCGGGACTAGGCGTTATACTGAGCAGTTCTTC
CDR3 protein: CASSASGTRRYTEQFF

clone size: few
D gene: NA
V gene: TRBV25-1
J gene: TRBJ2-7
CDR3 DNA: TGTGCCAGCAGTGGGACCGTAGAAAGAATTGGCGGGCAGTACTTC
CDR3 protein: CASSGTVERIGGQYF

clone size: many
D gene: NA
V gene: TRBV6-2/TRBV6-3
J gene: TRBJ2-3
CDR3 DNA: TGTGCCAGCAGTTACGGCGGGACCCACAGCCCCCCAGATACGCAGTATTTT
CDR3 protein: CASSYGGTHSPPDTQYF

clone size: many
D gene: NA
V gene: TRBV2
J gene: TRBJ1-5
CDR3 DNA: TGTGCCAGCAAAGGGGGACGACGCAATCAGCCCCAGCATTTT
CDR3 protein: CASKGGRRNQPQHF

clone size: NA
D gene: NA
V gene: TRBV6-1
J gene: TRBJ1-5
CDR3 DNA: TGTGCCAGCAGTACGGCAAACGAAAATCAGCCCCAGCATTTT
CDR3 protein: CASSTANENQPQHF

clone size: NA
D gene: NA
V gene: TRBV30
J gene: TRBJ1-2
CDR3 DNA: TGTGCCTGGCGGACAAGCTATGGCTACACCTTC
CDR3 protein: CAWRTSYGYTF

clone size: many
D gene: TRBD2
V gene: TRBV28
J gene: TRBJ2-7
CDR3 DNA: TGTGCCAGCAGCTCCCCTCCGGGAGGGAACTACGAGCAGTACTTC
CDR3 protein: CASSSPPGGNYEQYF